The 4 T cell receptor beta chains in this list originate from one sample, sequenced in a study of PD-1 blockade in classical Hodgkin lymphoma. Exposure to brentuximab vedotin varied, and each patient had relapsed following autologous stem cell transplantation. Sequenced by immunoSEQ multiplex PCR; TCRdb stores in-frame clones only, minus some. Altogether about 100,000 clones are present, roughly 83% being singletons, with the ten largest covering 10% to 15%. Sequences were derived from peripheral blood mononuclear cells (PBMCs), sampled at baseline. The source is a human donor with classical Hodgkin lymphoma.

The J gene is TRBJ2-2, the V gene TRBV7-8; 8 bases agree with TRBD2. Trimming at V came to 4 bases and at J to 1 base, leaving 5 bases not matched to a gene. This CDR3 region has 16 residues. CDR1 is SGHVS and CDR2 is FQNEAQ in the germline V gene. CDR3 sequence: CASSSLAGMNTGELFF. CDR3 coding DNA: TGTGCCAGCAGCTCCTTAGCGGGAATGAACACCGGGGAGCTGTTTTTT.

The chain uses TRBV28 and TRBJ2-7, with a possible D match to TRBD2 (7 bases). The germline gives CDR1 MDHEN, CDR2 SYDVKM. The CDR3 runs 16 residues. V was cut by 4 bases and J by 2 bases, with 18 bases left in between. CDR3 protein: CASSSPGGRGPYEQYF. CDR3 nucleotides: TGTGCCAGCAGTTCCCCCGGGGGGCGGGGCCCCTACGAGCAGTACTTC.

The chain couples TRBV11-3 to TRBJ2-2, with TRBD1 matching over 7 bases. The CDR3 has 17 residues. The V gene end was trimmed by 5 bases and the J gene end by 4 bases; junction bases not matched to a gene: 13. CDR1 and CDR2 from the germline V gene are SGHNT and YENEEA. CDR3 coding DNA: TGTGCCAGCAGCCCGGGACAGACCAGTCTTCCCACCGGGGAGCTGTTTTTT. Its translation: CASSPGQTSLPTGELFF.

This chain joins TRBV19 and TRBJ2-5; TRBD2 might be the D (5 bases). V lost 5 bases to trimming and J lost 2 bases, with 15 bases between them. This CDR3 has 15 residues. CDR1 and CDR2 (germline): LNHDA, SQIVND (reference sequence). The CDR3 spells CASSLASARQETQYF. Written as DNA, the CDR3 is TGTGCCAGTAGTCTAGCTTCCGCAAGGCAAGAGACCCAGTACTTC.